The T cell receptor beta chain described here comes from a study of prognosis after radiotherapy for stage I lung cancer (dated by TCRdb to the early 2020s). Broadly, across the study: About 20 stage I NSCLC patients were enrolled in Nanjing, China, between early 2018 and January 2019. Stage I lung tumors that were newly diagnosed and primary were found in about 14 patients, while about five patients had oligometastatic NSCLC after surgical resection of the primary tumor. Every patient was regarded as medically inoperable, because of comorbidities in about a dozen cases and refusal of surgery in 7 cases. The cohort comprised roughly 13 men and a handful of women with a median age of around 73 years, ranging from about 53 to 90 years. Tumor histology was squamous cell carcinoma in roughly 7 patients and adenocarcinoma in more than 10. SBRT was given in 3 to 5 fractions with a biologically effective dose of at least 100 Gy, using image-guided IMRT or VMAT. In every patient, SBRT was given without any concurrent therapy. Distant metastases were developed by four of the 19 patients after SBRT, at a median of roughly 7 months, whereas no significant progression was observed in the other 15 patients. Peripheral blood TCR beta repertoires were profiled in stage I NSCLC patients before and after stereotactic body radiotherapy, and the study then linked these repertoires to distant failure. For each of the approximately 19 patients, one blood sample was taken before SBRT and one after, so the study sequenced around 40 samples in total.

All patients had node-negative disease on CT and PET/CT, and none had a history of other malignancies or had previously received chemotherapy or radiotherapy. At each of the two time points, roughly 6 milliliters of peripheral venous blood were collected into EDTA tubes. PBMCs were isolated by Ficoll-Paque Plus density-gradient centrifugation. Right after collection, samples were kept at -80 degrees C until analysis. What the research found in general, with its limitations: A decrease in unique TCR clone counts was observed after SBRT (median around 10,000 before versus about 7,200 after; Wilcoxon paired P=0.011). No adjustment for multiple comparisons was applied to any of the reported P values. Differences by metastasis status were reportedly seen in TRBV and TRBJ usage frequencies, involving two V genes at baseline and, after SBRT, nine V genes and two J genes. Limitations of the study included a small cohort and short follow-up, and the study findings need independent validation. Post-SBRT Shannon entropy and its change from baseline were lower in patients who developed distant metastases; baseline Shannon entropy was not associated with metastases. No determination of tumor specificity was made for expanded TCR clones.

Two rounds of multiplex PCR were performed to amplify the TCR beta CDR3 region from genomic DNA. In the first PCR round, primers specific to each TRBV and TRBJ gene were used, and the primer sequences were filed in Chinese patent CN105087789A. Universal primers were used in the second round of PCR. The Roche High Pure PCR Template Preparation Kit was used to extract genomic DNA from frozen PBMCs. An Illumina HiSeq 3000 was used to sequence the libraries paired-end with 151 bp reads. The paper's data handling went like this. Raw reads lacking the multiplex PCR primer sequences were removed with CutAdapt. PEAR was used to merge high-quality paired reads into contigs. By alignment to reference sequences, MiXCR assigned TRB V, D and J gene segments to each contig. To remove sequencing errors, CDR3 sequences were clustered according to base quality and sequence similarity. Shannon entropy, normalized by the natural log of the productive TCR sequence number, served as the measure of diversity. Clonality was defined as one minus Shannon entropy divided by the natural log of the number of unique clonotypes. Using the Youden index from ROC curves, the researchers picked the repertoire-metric cut-offs for progression-free survival, and all analyses were carried out in R 3.5.3. Through fastp at Q25 and MiXCR, TCRdb rebuilt clones from the public reads, retaining in-frame beta chains. Identical CDR3 protein sequences are pooled into one entry, listed with their most common genes and DNA. These V and J calls are TCRdb output, not the study's own analysis. The sample has some 34,000 distinct CDR3 sequences on record, around 30% of them singletons. The biggest ten clones account for 25% to 30% of the sample.

There are many counts of this clonotype. There is no known antigen for this receptor. No base qualities exist here, and no much larger clone lies one base off it. From a lookup of the germline V gene, CDR1 and CDR2 are MNHNS and SASEGT. From its cysteine to its phenylalanine, the CDR3 spans 14 amino acids. Only the CDR3 DNA is retained, 42 bases long and in frame from the first base. Trimming removed 8 bases from V and 0 bases from J, leaving 13 bases between the germline ends. The origin of this receptor is a donor at least 50 years old with non-small cell lung cancer. The input for sequencing was PBMCs, taken before or after stereotactic body radiation therapy (not recorded which). This receptor chain uses TRBV6-1 and TRBJ1-2; the D gene cannot be named for sure. The sequenced DNA is TGTGCCAGCCAAAAGGAGGGCCCTAACTATGGCTACACCTTC. Its translation is CASQKEGPNYGYTF.